This entry features one T cell receptor beta chain sequence. Those enrolled, adults aged roughly 18 to 100 years, came from about two dozen US areas. Which cohort a participant joined came from the clinical history participants gave. In Cohort 3, a recovered donor had either two negative PCRs, clearance, or symptom resolution. V was shortened by 4 bases and J by 4 bases, with 16 bases between the two germline ends. This CDR3 contains 15 residues. The germline gives CDR1 WSHSY, CDR2 SAAADI. The record originates from a study of blood T cell repertoires in COVID-19. Authors' analysis steps: How many nucleated cells were present was estimated from reference gene primer amplification. Sequenced by immunoSEQ multiplex PCR; TCRdb stores in-frame clones only, minus some. That table furnishes V, J and clone size, whereas the DNA furnished D and trimming. In the table there are hundreds of thousands of clones, just over 85% of which are singletons.

The specimen sequenced was PBMCs or T cells enriched from blood (not recorded which). The rearrangement joins TRBV10-2 to TRBJ1-1, with D maybe TRBD1 (6 bases). The origin of this receptor is a man aged 25 to 40 who had recovered from COVID-19. CDR3 protein: CASSGQDGSGTEAFF. CDR3 DNA sequence: TGCGCCAGCAGTGGACAGGACGGTTCGGGCACTGAAGCTTTCTTT.